This T cell receptor beta chain was recovered during a study of a mutant IDH1 vaccine in newly diagnosed glioma. The overall study: It was radiotherapy, temozolomide, or both that patients received previously, with most receiving both.

The time point is: week 47, end of study. Every single dose of the vaccine, 300 ug of mutant IDH1 20-mer peptide, came with topical imiquimod. Study-level results: Pseudoprogression appeared unlinked to shifts in leading peripheral T cell clonotypes. Vaccine-induced responses were seen in 85% to 95% of patients, spanning several MHC alleles.

TCRdb's table, derived via immunoSEQ multiplex PCR, lists solely in-frame clones and lacks some. The sample shows some 42,000 clones, roughly 82% of them seen only once. About this clone itself: Its matching antigen is unknown. This same CDR3 is encoded by further DNA sequences in the sample.

V dropped 2 bases and J dropped 0 bases, with 6 bases sitting between them. Per the germline V gene, CDR1 is MGHDK and CDR2 is SYGVNS. The CDR3 is 14 residues long. The sequence was obtained from a man aged 18 to 30 with glioma. Some clones in this sample may be carry-over from other donors' samples. Source: PBMCs, taken from a glioma patient whose treatment included an IDH1 peptide vaccine. This chain connects TRBV25-1 to TRBJ2-3; D remains unclear. The CDR3 coding sequence is TGTGCCAGCAGTGAAGAAGGAAGCACAGATACGCAGTATTTT. This translates into CASSEEGSTDTQYF.